This T cell receptor beta chain was sequenced for a study of T cells in Graves' hyperthyroidism and ophthalmopathy. Whole-study context: Peripheral blood was taken when the disease was first diagnosed, before any treatment began. Notes on the study in general: Blood also carried most thyroid clonotypes expanded above 0.001.

Among ophthalmopathy patients, the Clinical Activity Score reached at least 3, the NOSPECS grade reached at least 4, and duration remained under 3 months. Amplified TCR beta CDR3 regions came from RNA transcripts. First-round RT-PCR with HTBI primers amplified the TCR CDR3 region. MiXCR, applied by TCRdb to the multiplex PCR reads, yields one record per CDR3 protein. The table shows about 480,000 distinct CDR3 sequences, with roughly a quarter occurring only once. This clonotype appeared a few times. Its antigen remains unidentified. This CDR3 is 16 amino acids long. The V gene's germline CDR1 is MGHRA and CDR2 YSYEKL. Losses at the gene ends were 4 bases for V and 3 bases for J; bases not matched to a gene: 8.

The chain uses TRBV4-1 and TRBJ1-1; TRBD1 aligns across 10 bases. This clonotype was sampled from a woman aged 25 to 39 with Graves' ophthalmopathy. Sequencing was done on a sample of blood. CDR3 nucleotide sequence: TGCGCCAGCAGCCGCTCCCGGACAGGGGGGGACACTGAAGCTTTCTTT. As protein: CASSRSRTGGDTEAFF.